Listed here are 21 T cell receptor beta chains from one sample, sequenced in a study of T cell repertoires in cytomegalovirus infection. TCRdb used MiXCR to reprocess the reads, holding one entry per CDR3 protein. The sample consists of fewer than 950,000 distinct CDR3 sequences, over 25% of them appearing once. These receptors' targets are unknown. The sequences come from cultured CD8+ T cells from PBMCs, collected from culture after CMV antigen stimulation. The receptors shown here come from a human donor in good health (CMV status not recorded). Some clones in this sample may be carry-over from other donors' samples.

The chain couples TRBV11-2 to TRBJ1-5; tentatively, D is TRBD1 (6 bases). Germline CDR1 SGHAT, CDR2 FQNNGV. Trimming stripped 1 base from V and 5 bases from J, with 18 bases between. The CDR3 contains 17 residues. The CDR3 DNA follows: TGTGCCAGCAGCTTAGGTGCCCGGGACACGAGAGATCAGCCCCAGCATTTT. Translating gives CASSLGARDTRDQPQHF. The variable domain in full, with the rest retrieved from reference TRBV11-2 and TRBJ1-5, is EAGVAQSPRYKIIEKRQSVAFWCNPISGHATLYWYQQILGQGPKLLIQFQNNGVVDDSQLPKDRFSAERLKGVDSTLKIQPAKLEDSAVYLCASSLGARDTRDQPQHFGDGTRLSIL.

This sequence joins TRBV9 and TRBJ2-2, with 9 bases identical to TRBD1. V was pared by 3 bases and J by 7 bases, with 7 bases of the junction left unmatched. The V gene's germline CDR1 is SGDLS and CDR2 YYNGEE. The CDR3 is 15 amino acids. DNA for the CDR3: TGTGCCAGCAGCGCATCACAGGGGGCGGTCGGGGAGCTGTTTTTT. Translated, it gives CASSASQGAVGELFF.

This clonotype was seen a handful of times. This rearrangement joins TRBV29-1 to TRBJ1-1, with 8 nucleotides matching TRBD1. The CDR3 extends over 15 amino acids. V dropped 1 base and J dropped 3; count of bases not matched to a gene: 7. Germline-derived CDR1 and CDR2 are SQVTM and ANQGSEA. The CDR3 DNA reads as TGCAGCGTTGAAGGGGACAGGCGTTTGGACACTGAAGCTTTCTTT. This codes for CSVEGDRRLDTEAFF.

The chain uses TRBV28 and TRBJ2-1; 9 nucleotides match TRBD1. CDR3 size: 16 residues. The V segment lost 5 bases and the J segment 5 bases; nucleotides outside the gene matches: 10. Germline CDR1 and CDR2: MDHEN and SYDVKM. The CDR3 sequence is CASSPLDRGVDNEQFF. The CDR3 coding sequence is TGTGCCAGCAGTCCTTTGGACAGGGGAGTGGACAATGAGCAGTTCTTC.

This clonotype was counted a few times. The gene calls are TRBV6-2 or TRBV6-3 and TRBJ1-1; D call uncertain. Trimming removed 6 bases at V and 1 base at J, with 12 bases between. Per germline, CDR1 MNHEY and CDR2 SVGEGT. The CDR3 contains 14 residues. DNA of the CDR3: TGTGCCAGCAGCCGTCTACCACCGAACACTGAAGCTTTCTTT. This gives the protein CASSRLPPNTEAFF.

The table lists this clonotype with many counts. The CDR3 is CASSLGAHYEQYV. The CDR3 DNA sequence: TGTGCCAGCAGCTTAGGGGCTCACTACGAGCAGTACGTC. The chain joins TRBV7-2 to TRBJ2-7; D unresolved. Germline V gene lookup returns CDR1 SGHTA and CDR2 FQGNSA. Trimming removed 1 base at V and 3 bases at J, with 7 bases between. This CDR3 is built from 13 residues.

The chain joins TRBV6-6 to TRBJ1-2; 7 bases are a match to TRBD1. Trimming took 2 bases from V and 3 from J; bases not matched to a gene: 9. This CDR3 region has 16 residues. CDR1 and CDR2 (germline): MNHNY, SVGAGI (reference sequence). The CDR3: CASSYDSTGLDYGYTF. DNA for the CDR3: TGTGCCAGCAGTTACGATTCGACAGGGCTAGACTATGGCTACACCTTC.

This rearrangement joins TRBV11-2 to TRBJ1-3; D might be TRBD1 (5 bases). Deletions cut 4 bases from V and 0 bases from J, with 10 bases between. The CDR3 has 15 amino acids. Germline CDR1 and CDR2: SGHAT and FQNNGV. The CDR3 loop is CASSSGLYSGNTIYF. Written as DNA, the CDR3 is TGTGCCAGCAGCTCGGGACTGTACTCTGGAAACACCATATATTTT. Supplemented by reference TRBV11-2 and TRBJ1-3, the full variable domain reads EAGVAQSPRYKIIEKRQSVAFWCNPISGHATLYWYQQILGQGPKLLIQFQNNGVVDDSQLPKDRFSAERLKGVDSTLKIQPAKLEDSAVYLCASSSGLYSGNTIYFGEGSWLTVV.

This clonotype turned up a few times. The V call is TRBV12-3 or TRBV12-4, the J call TRBJ1-4; 7 positions agree with TRBD1. V was pared by 4 bases and J by 8 bases, with 4 bases of the junction left unmatched. The length of the CDR3 is 13 residues. CDR3 sequence reads: CASSSPGGEKLFF. CDR3 in DNA: TGTGCCAGCAGTTCCCCAGGGGGGGAAAAACTGTTTTTT.

The table lists this clonotype with a few counts. The CDR3 protein is CASSLTGGLGDTIYF. DNA of the CDR3: TGTGCCAGCAGTCTTACAGGGGGCCTCGGGGACACCATATATTTT. V is TRBV7-6 and J is TRBJ1-3, with 9 bases matching TRBD1. The CDR3 covers 15 residues. V dropped 6 bases and J dropped 8; count of bases not matched to a gene: 11. Germline CDR1 reads SGHVS; CDR2 reads FNYEAQ.

There are a few counts of this clonotype. The V call is TRBV7-8, the J call TRBJ1-5; D not resolved. V lost 1 base to trimming and J lost 7 bases, with 17 bases between them. CDR3 length: 16 amino acids. Germline V gives CDR1 SGHVS, CDR2 FQNEAQ. CDR3 bases: TGTGCCAGCAGCTTAGAGGTGGGCCGCCCAGGCCAGCCCCAGCATTTT. It translates to CASSLEVGRPGQPQHF.

The rearrangement uses TRBV7-9 and TRBJ1-1; 7 bases agree with TRBD1. V was pared by 5 bases and J by 3 bases, with 6 bases of the junction left unmatched. The germline V gene has CDR1 SEHNR and CDR2 FQNEAQ (reference sequence). The CDR3 runs 14 residues. CDR3 loop: CASSTHRGDTEAFF. The CDR3, as DNA: TGTGCCAGCAGCACCCACAGGGGAGACACTGAAGCTTTCTTT.

The table lists this clonotype with a few counts. This sequence joins TRBV11-3 and TRBJ2-1; tentative D call: TRBD1 (5 bases). V lost 5 bases to trimming and J lost 1 base, with 24 bases between them. This CDR3 is 19 amino acids long. CDR1 and CDR2 (germline): SGHNT, YENEEA. The CDR3 protein is CASSTSRARVNRSYNEQFF. CDR3 bases: TGTGCCAGCAGCACCTCACGGGCCAGGGTGAATAGGTCCTACAATGAGCAGTTCTTC.

The chain carries TRBV20-1 and TRBJ1-2; a weak D match, TRBD1 (5 bases). Germline V gene sequence: CDR1 DFQATT, CDR2 SNEGSKA (reference sequence). V lost 6 bases, J lost 5 bases, and 16 bases lay in between. The CDR3 is made up of 13 amino acids. CDR3 coding DNA: TGCAGTGCCCCCGAGGGGTTTCGGTATGGCTACACCTTC. Amino acid sequence: CSAPEGFRYGYTF.

The V call is TRBV5-1, the J call TRBJ2-3; TRBD2 matches at 8 bases. Germline assignment: CDR1 SGHRS and CDR2 YFSETQ. The CDR3 loop spans 13 amino acids. V gave up 5 bases and J gave up 9 bases; unmatched junction bases: 8. The CDR3 protein is CASRAGAKGTQYF. CDR3 nucleotide sequence: TGCGCCAGCAGAGCGGGGGCAAAGGGAACGCAGTATTTT. The whole variable domain, remainder taken from reference TRBV5-1 and TRBJ2-3, is KAGVTQTPRYLIKTRGQQVTLSCSPISGHRSVSWYQQTPGQGLQFLFEYFSETQRNKGNFPGRFSGRQFSNSRSEMNVSTLELGDSALYLCASRAGAKGTQYFGPGTRLTVL.

This clonotype was observed a few times. This sequence joins TRBV6-2 or TRBV6-3 and TRBJ2-7; 9 positions match TRBD1. Germline V lookup: CDR1 MNHEY, CDR2 SVGEGT. V trimming: 1 base; J trimming: 4 bases; junction bases outside the gene matches: 5. The CDR3 extends over 15 amino acids. As DNA, the CDR3 is TGTGCCAGCAGTTACTACAGGGGGCCCCTTTACGAGCAGTACGTC. Translation: CASSYYRGPLYEQYV.

The J gene is TRBJ2-3, the V gene TRBV7-2; D may match TRBD1 or TRBD2 (5 bases each). The length of the CDR3 is 15 residues. Germline V gives CDR1 SGHTA, CDR2 FQGNSA. The V end was cut by 5 bases, the J end by 1 base, with 13 bases between. The CDR3 here is CASSPEGRGTDTQYF. The CDR3 DNA reads as TGTGCCAGCAGCCCAGAGGGGCGAGGCACAGATACGCAGTATTTT. Full variable domain (outside the CDR3, taken from reference TRBV7-2 and TRBJ2-3): GAGVSQSPSNKVTEKGKDVELRCDPISGHTALYWYRQSLGQGLEFLIYFQGNSAPDKSGLPSDRFSAERTGGSVSTLTIQRTQQEDSAVYLCASSPEGRGTDTQYFGPGTRLTVL.

A few counts support this clonotype. The rearrangement links TRBV7-9 to TRBJ2-1; D possibly uses TRBD1 or TRBD2 (5 bases each). Looked up from germline, CDR1 is SEHNR and CDR2 is FQNEAQ (reference sequence). The CDR3 covers 14 residues. V was cut by 5 bases and J by 9 bases, with 17 bases left in between. CDR3 in amino acids: CASSPPGLAVEQFF. In DNA, the CDR3 is TGTGCCAGCAGCCCCCCAGGGCTAGCAGTTGAGCAGTTCTTC. Variable domain in full (rest from reference TRBV7-9 and TRBJ2-1): DTGVSQNPRHKITKRGQNVTFRCDPISEHNRLYWYRQTLGQGPEFLTYFQNEAQLEKSRLLSDRFSAERPKGSFSTLEIQRTEQGDSAMYLCASSPPGLAVEQFFGPGTRLTVL.

This clonotype was seen a few times. V gene TRBV6-2 or TRBV6-3 combines with J gene TRBJ1-2; possibly TRBD1 for D (5 bases). Trimming cost V 9 bases and J 3 bases, with 14 bases left between them. Germline V gene sequence: CDR1 MNHEY, CDR2 SVGEGT. This CDR3 spans 13 amino acids. CDR3 sequence reads: CASEGLYDYGYTF. The CDR3 nucleotides are TGTGCCAGTGAGGGGTTGTACGACTATGGCTACACCTTC.

The V gene is TRBV4-1, the J gene TRBJ2-1; 7 nucleotides match TRBD1. This CDR3 contains 16 residues. Germline-derived CDR1 and CDR2 are MGHRA and YSYEKL. J lost 3 bases, V lost 5 bases, and 10 bases had no gene match. Here the CDR3 DNA reads TGCGCCAGCAGCACTTCCGGGACAGAGTTCTACAATGAGCAGTTCTTC. Encoded protein: CASSTSGTEFYNEQFF.

The CDR3 DNA reads TGTGCCAGCAGTTACTCTTATGAGGGACCCGCTGAAGCTTTCTTT. Translation gives CASSYSYEGPAEAFF. The chain uses TRBV6-5 and TRBJ1-1; tentatively, D is TRBD1 (5 bases). The length of the CDR3 is 15 residues. The germline gives CDR1 MNHEY, CDR2 SVGAGI. The ends were cut back, 0 bases at V and 6 bases at J, with 14 bases in the middle.